Presented here are 32 T cell receptor beta chains from one specimen sequenced in a study of breast tumors, draining lymph nodes, adjacent tissues. TCRdb reanalysed the multiplex PCR reads using MiXCR and keeps one entry per CDR3 protein. The sample lists some 250,000 distinct CDR3 sequences; roughly a third were seen once. Samples came from axillary lymph nodes draining the breast cancer. Sequencing input: axillary lymph node tissue. The origin of the receptors is a female donor with breast cancer. Some clones in this sample may be carry-over from other donors' samples.

This clonotype showed up many times. J is TRBJ2-1 and V is TRBV7-2; 7 nucleotides line up with TRBD2. The CDR3 extends over 11 amino acids. J was trimmed by 13 bases and V by 1 base; bases with no gene match: 1. Germline CDR1 SGHTA, CDR2 FQGNSA. CDR3 DNA sequence: TGTGCCAGCAGCTTAGGCGGGAGTCAGTTCTTC. Amino acids: CASSLGGSQFF. The complete variable domain, with remaining parts taken from reference TRBV7-2 and TRBJ2-1, reads GAGVSQSPSNKVTEKGKDVELRCDPISGHTALYWYRQSLGQGLEFLIYFQGNSAPDKSGLPSDRFSAERTGGSVSTLTIQRTQQEDSAVYLCASSLGGSQFFGPGTRLTVL.

This clonotype showed up many times. The chain is built from TRBV2 and TRBJ1-6; 8 positions agree with TRBD1. The J segment lost 8 bases and the V segment lost 4 bases, leaving 4 bases of the junction unmatched. The CDR3 is 14 residues long. Germline-derived CDR1 and CDR2 are SNHLY and FYNNEI. This CDR3 is CASSVGQGYSPLHF. The CDR3 nucleotides are TGTGCCAGCAGTGTTGGACAGGGATATTCACCCCTCCACTTT.

There are many counts of this clonotype. V is TRBV20-1 and J is TRBJ2-3; D is uncertain. Trimming pared 0 bases from V and 10 bases from J, leaving 8 bases between. CDR1 is DFQATT, CDR2 SNEGSKA, per germline (reference sequence). The CDR3 has 11 residues. CDR3 in amino acids: CSARDFLPQYF. CDR3 DNA: TGCAGTGCTAGAGATTTCTTGCCGCAGTATTTT.

V usage is TRBV29-1 and J usage is TRBJ1-2, with 9 bases matching TRBD1. Germline lookup yields CDR1 SQVTM and CDR2 ANQGSEA. The J segment lost 2 bases and the V segment lost 7 bases, leaving 8 bases of the junction unmatched. The CDR3 is 14 amino acids. This CDR3 is CSARPGTGNYGYTF. CDR3 DNA sequence: TGCAGCGCGCGTCCAGGGACAGGGAACTATGGCTACACCTTC.

CDR3 in DNA: TGTGCCAGCAGCTCGAACCCAGACACCTACGAGCAGTACTTC. Translated: CASSSNPDTYEQYF. The chain couples TRBV5-4 to TRBJ2-7; no definite D call. The V and J ends lost 3 bases and 2 bases respectively, with 12 bases between them. This CDR3 has 14 amino acids. Germline assignment: CDR1 SGHNT and CDR2 YYREEE (reference sequence).

The chain carries TRBV7-3 and TRBJ2-5, with a tentative D call TRBD1 (6 bases). V was pared by 2 bases and J by 7 bases, with 17 bases between. The CDR3 totals 15 residues. Germline lookup yields CDR1 SGHTA and CDR2 FQGTGA. DNA for the CDR3: TGTGCCAGCAGCTTAGGACAGTTGAACACCGGGACCCAGTACTTC. This gives the protein CASSLGQLNTGTQYF.

This clonotype was detected ten times or more. The gene calls are TRBV13 and TRBJ2-6; perhaps TRBD2 as D (6 bases). Trimming took off 4 bases at V and 2 bases at J, with 12 bases between the two ends. The CDR3 is 16 residues long. Germline V gene data show CDR1 as PRHDT and CDR2 as FYEKMQ (reference sequence). This CDR3 is CASSSPGGAGANVLTF. The CDR3 DNA follows: TGTGCCAGCAGCTCTCCTGGAGGGGCTGGGGCCAACGTCCTGACTTTC.

This clonotype was counted many times. The chain couples TRBV6-6 to TRBJ2-7; tentative D call: TRBD2 (6 bases). Germline V gene data show CDR1 as MNHNY and CDR2 as SVGAGI (reference sequence). The CDR3 is made up of 14 amino acids. V lost 7 bases and J 2 bases, leaving 15 bases between the germline ends. The CDR3 nucleotides read TGTGCCAGCATCCAAGGGACTCAGACCTACGAGCAGTACTTC. Residues: CASIQGTQTYEQYF.

The chain recombines TRBV24-1 with TRBJ2-1, with unresolved D. Germline assignment: CDR1 KGHDR and CDR2 SFDVKD. V dropped 5 bases and J dropped 4 bases, with 8 bases sitting between them. The CDR3 runs to 13 residues. In DNA, the CDR3 is TGTGCCACCAGTGCTCGCCCGTACAATGAGCAGTTCTTC. It translates to CATSARPYNEQFF.

This sequence joins TRBV12-3 or TRBV12-4 and TRBJ2-3; 9 nucleotides line up with TRBD1. Trimming removed 1 base from V and 0 bases from J; junction bases left unmatched: 2. The CDR3 is 16 residues long. The CDR3 bases are TGTGCCAGCAGTTTAGTCGGACAGGGGAGCACAGATACGCAGTATTTT. Translating gives CASSLVGQGSTDTQYF.

V and J are TRBV15 and TRBJ1-5; TRBD1 matches at 10 bases. CDR1 LNHNV and CDR2 YYDKDF come from the germline V gene (reference sequence). This CDR3 has 20 residues. The V segment lost 3 bases and the J segment 5 bases; nucleotides outside the gene matches: 19. The CDR3 region is CATSSLRDRGLGASDQPQHF. As DNA, the CDR3 is TGTGCCACCAGCAGTCTCCGGGACAGGGGACTTGGAGCGTCAGATCAGCCCCAGCATTTT. Looking up the rest from reference TRBV15 and TRBJ1-5 gives the full variable domain: DAMVIQNPRYQVTQFGKPVTLSCSQTLNHNVMYWYQQKSSQAPKLLFHYYDKDFNNEADTPDNFQSRRPNTSFCFLDIRSPGLGDTAMYLCATSSLRDRGLGASDQPQHFGDGTRLSIL.

The table lists this clonotype with many counts. J is TRBJ2-5 and V is TRBV20-1; the D gene is possibly TRBD1 (7 bases). There are 15 residues in the CDR3. Germline-derived CDR1 and CDR2 are DFQATT and SNEGSKA (reference sequence). V was trimmed by 4 bases and J by 1 base, leaving 16 bases between them. The CDR3 loop reads CSAMRGRGSQETQYF. The CDR3 DNA is TGCAGTGCTATGAGGGGGCGGGGCAGCCAAGAGACCCAGTACTTC.

As for this clonotype: An end of the junction differs from the germline gene, which may be a read error. V and J are TRBV7-8 and TRBJ1-2; D not resolved. Germline-derived CDR1 and CDR2 are SGHVS and FQNEAQ. The CDR3 loop spans 13 amino acids. CDR3 amino acids: CASSLERNYGYAF. Written as DNA, the CDR3 is TGTGCCAGCAGCTTAGAGCGGAACTATGGCTACGCCTTC.

This clonotype appeared many times. The chain recombines TRBV6-1 with TRBJ2-7, with 7 bases matching TRBD1. This CDR3 is built from 12 residues. Trimming took 10 bases from V and 7 from J; bases not matched to a gene: 10. Per germline, CDR1 MNHNS and CDR2 SASEGT. This CDR3 reads CAIRDSWREQYF. CDR3 nucleotide sequence: TGTGCCATCCGGGACAGTTGGCGGGAGCAGTACTTC.

This clonotype was seen only once. Just one base apart from a much larger clone, this may be a read error. This chain uses TRBV6-4 with TRBJ2-2; tentatively, D is TRBD2 (6 bases). Trimming removed 9 bases at V and 4 bases at J, with 15 bases between. Germline-derived CDR1 and CDR2 are MRHNA and SNTAGT. CDR3 size: 14 residues. CDR3 DNA: TGTGCCAGTTCCTGGGGGGAGAGCACCGGGGAGCTGTTTTTT. This gives the protein CASSWGESTGELFF.

This clonotype was seen once. The J gene is TRBJ2-2, the V gene TRBV5-6; D uncertain. Germline V gene data show CDR1 as SGHDT and CDR2 as YYEEEE. Between the trimmed V and J ends, which lost 2 bases and 3 bases, there was a span of 14 bases. The CDR3 sequence is 16 residues long. The CDR3 loop reads CASSLFHTVDTGELFF. The CDR3, as DNA: TGTGCCAGCAGCTTATTTCACACGGTCGACACCGGGGAGCTGTTTTTT.

A remark on this clonotype: At one of its ends the junction is not consistent with the germline gene, which may arise from a read error. The rearrangement joins TRBV7-2 to TRBJ1-5, with D perhaps TRBD1 (6 bases). The CDR3 is 14 amino acids. The germline CDR1 and CDR2 sequences are SGHTA and FQGNSA. DNA for the CDR3: TGCGCCAGCAGCTTGAGGGGGGACAATCAGCCCCAGCATTTT. This translates into CASSLRGDNQPQHF.

This clonotype was seen only once. The DNA is left out, because the CDR3 cannot be placed on it with certainty; the CDR3 is given as TCRdb lists it. This chain uses TRBV11-2 with TRBJ2-7. The CDR3 comprises 18 residues, both ends counted. Germline V gives CDR1 SGHAT, CDR2 FQNNGV. The CDR3 reads CASSIYLCSVEKAYEQYF.

The rearrangement uses TRBV10-3 and TRBJ2-5; D may match TRBD1 or TRBD2 (5 bases each). With 6 bases removed from V and 12 bases from J, the gap between germline ends came to 8 bases. The CDR3 is 9 amino acids. Germline values: CDR1 ENHRY, CDR2 SYGVKD. The CDR3 coding sequence is TGTGCCATCAGCGGGACGGAGTACTTC. Protein: CAISGTEYF.

Many counts were recorded for this clonotype. The chain is built from TRBV10-3 and TRBJ1-3, with D unclear. Germline V gives CDR1 ENHRY, CDR2 SYGVKD. The length of the CDR3 is 13 residues. The CDR3 loop is CAVAVSVGNTIYF. The CDR3, as DNA: TGTGCGGTGGCAGTCTCGGTGGGAAACACCATATATTTT.

V gene TRBV15 combines with J gene TRBJ1-5; 9 bases line up with TRBD1. CDR1 LNHNV and CDR2 YYDKDF come from the germline V gene (reference sequence). The CDR3 is 15 amino acids. The V segment lost 4 bases and the J segment 2 bases; nucleotides outside the gene matches: 3. As DNA, the CDR3 is TGTGCCACCAGCACGGGACAGGGCGGCAATCAGCCCCAGCATTTT. Its translation is CATSTGQGGNQPQHF.

This clonotype was seen many times. The chain is built from TRBV7-9 and TRBJ2-7; D remains ambiguous. The CDR3 length is 12 residues. Trimming removed 1 base at V and 6 bases at J, with 7 bases between. From germline, CDR1 is SEHNR and CDR2 FQNEAQ (reference sequence). In nucleotides, the CDR3 is TGTGCCAGCAGCTTAGTACCAGCCGAGCAGTACTTC. Protein: CASSLVPAEQYF.

V usage is TRBV25-1 and J usage is TRBJ2-1; D is unclear. This CDR3 is built from 15 residues. Trimming took off 6 bases at V and 1 base at J, with 13 bases between the two ends. Germline V gene data show CDR1 as MGHDK and CDR2 as SYGVNS. CDR3 sequence reads: CASRETERSYNEQFF. The CDR3 DNA follows: TGTGCCAGCAGAGAAACAGAGCGATCCTACAATGAGCAGTTCTTC. Using reference TRBV25-1 and TRBJ2-1 for the parts outside the CDR3, the full variable domain is EADIYQTPRYLVIGTGKKITLECSQTMGHDKMYWYQQDPGMELHLIHYSYGVNSTEKGDLSSESTVSRIRTEHFPLTLESARPSHTSQYLCASRETERSYNEQFFGPGTRLTVL.

This clonotype came up many times. This chain connects TRBV6-6 to TRBJ1-2; perhaps TRBD1 as D (5 bases). V shed 6 bases and J shed 1 base, with 15 bases lying between them. Germline CDR1 is MNHNY and CDR2 is SVGAGI (reference sequence). This CDR3 is 15 amino acids long. Written as DNA, the CDR3 is TGTGCCAGCAGATTAGGAGGGGCCGATAACTATGGCTACACCTTC. Protein sequence: CASRLGGADNYGYTF.

The chain has TRBV6-1 and TRBJ2-3, with D possibly being TRBD1 (5 bases). Germline loops: CDR1 MNHNS, CDR2 SASEGT. The CDR3 sequence is 16 residues long. Deletions cut 3 bases from V and 1 base from J, with 14 bases between. The CDR3 DNA is TGTGCCAGCAGTGACTTTAGAACAGGAGGCACAGATACGCAGTATTTT. The encoded protein is CASSDFRTGGTDTQYF.

The chain has TRBV25-1 and TRBJ1-2; a possible D gene is TRBD1 (5 bases). Germline V lookup: CDR1 MGHDK, CDR2 SYGVNS. There are 14 residues in the CDR3. Trimming stripped 4 bases from V and 8 bases from J, with 17 bases between. The CDR3 reads CASSAKGTEGGYTF. Written as DNA, the CDR3 is TGTGCCAGCAGTGCTAAGGGGACGGAGGGGGGCTACACCTTC.

The chain has TRBV24-1 and TRBJ1-5; D might be TRBD1 (5 bases). The germline V gene has CDR1 KGHDR and CDR2 SFDVKD. V was clipped by 9 bases and J by 9 bases, with 20 bases between them. The CDR3 is 14 amino acids. The CDR3 nucleotides read TGTGCCACCCAATCGGGACCTCCAAGGGCGCCCCAGCATTTT. The encoded protein is CATQSGPPRAPQHF.

In this sample, this clonotype turned up many times. This chain uses TRBV11-2 with TRBJ1-3, with 8 bases fitting TRBD1. Unmatched junction bases numbered 11, after V lost 5 bases and J lost 2 bases. The length of the CDR3 is 17 residues. Germline CDR1 SGHAT, CDR2 FQNNGV. CDR3: CASSPRTGFVPGNTIYF. The CDR3 region has the DNA TGTGCCAGCAGCCCTAGGACAGGGTTCGTTCCTGGAAACACCATATATTTT.

This clonotype has a handful of counts. The V call is TRBV6-1, the J call TRBJ2-3; D might be TRBD1 (7 bases). Germline lookup yields CDR1 MNHNS and CDR2 SASEGT. This CDR3 is 15 amino acids long. V was pared by 6 bases and J by 0 bases, with 13 bases between. CDR3 sequence reads: CASRVGGQSTDTQYF. CDR3 in DNA: TGTGCCAGCAGGGTGGGGGGACAGAGCACAGATACGCAGTATTTT.

The rearrangement joins TRBV29-1 to TRBJ2-3; 8 nucleotides align to TRBD2. CDR1 is SQVTM and CDR2 is ANQGSEA in the germline V gene. Trimming took 0 bases from V and 3 from J; bases not matched to a gene: 14. The CDR3 has 18 amino acids. This CDR3 is CSVEDPVGSGRLTDTQYF. DNA for the CDR3: TGCAGCGTTGAAGACCCGGTGGGGAGCGGGAGATTGACAGATACGCAGTATTTT.

The sample holds many counts of this clonotype. The J gene is TRBJ2-3, the V gene TRBV20-1; D is unclear. This CDR3 comprises 14 residues. Per germline, CDR1 DFQATT and CDR2 SNEGSKA (reference sequence). V was shortened by 3 bases and J by 12 bases, with 22 bases between the two germline ends. This CDR3 is CSASLDMDGSRQYF. In DNA form, the CDR3 reads TGCAGTGCTAGCCTAGACATGGACGGATCACGACAGTATTTT.

In its sample, this clonotype was seen many times. The chain joins TRBV7-8 to TRBJ2-1; 9 nucleotides agree with TRBD2. Trimming at V came to 2 bases and at J to 6 bases, leaving 11 bases not matched to a gene. The CDR3 runs to 17 residues. The V gene's germline CDR1 is SGHVS and CDR2 FQNEAQ. CDR3 nucleotide sequence: TGTGCCAGCAGCTTATTTTCGGCGGGGGGGAGGCGCAATGAGCAGTTCTTC. Amino acids: CASSLFSAGGRRNEQFF.